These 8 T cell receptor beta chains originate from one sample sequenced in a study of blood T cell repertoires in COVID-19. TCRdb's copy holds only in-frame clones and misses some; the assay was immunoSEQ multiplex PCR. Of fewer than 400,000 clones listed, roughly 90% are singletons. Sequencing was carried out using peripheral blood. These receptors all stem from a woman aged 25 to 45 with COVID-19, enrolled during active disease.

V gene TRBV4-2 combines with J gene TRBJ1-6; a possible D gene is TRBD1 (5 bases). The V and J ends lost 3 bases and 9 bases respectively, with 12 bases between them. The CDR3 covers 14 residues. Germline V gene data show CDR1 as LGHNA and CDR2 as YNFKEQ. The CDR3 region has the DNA TGTGCCAGCAGCCACCAGGGTACAGGTTCACCCCTCCACTTT. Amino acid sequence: CASSHQGTGSPLHF.

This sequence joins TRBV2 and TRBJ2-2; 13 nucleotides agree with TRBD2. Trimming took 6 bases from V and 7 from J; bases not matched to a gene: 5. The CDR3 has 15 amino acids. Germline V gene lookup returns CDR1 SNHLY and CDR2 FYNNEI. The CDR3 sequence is CASRLAGGPNGELFF. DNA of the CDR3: TGTGCCAGCAGACTAGCGGGGGGGCCGAACGGGGAGCTGTTTTTT.

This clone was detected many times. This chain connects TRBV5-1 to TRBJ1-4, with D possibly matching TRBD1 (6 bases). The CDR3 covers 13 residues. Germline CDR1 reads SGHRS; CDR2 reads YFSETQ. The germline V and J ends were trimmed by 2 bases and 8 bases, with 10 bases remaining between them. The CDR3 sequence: CASSFSGEEKLFF. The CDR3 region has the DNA TGCGCCAGCAGCTTTTCAGGGGAGGAAAAACTGTTTTTT.

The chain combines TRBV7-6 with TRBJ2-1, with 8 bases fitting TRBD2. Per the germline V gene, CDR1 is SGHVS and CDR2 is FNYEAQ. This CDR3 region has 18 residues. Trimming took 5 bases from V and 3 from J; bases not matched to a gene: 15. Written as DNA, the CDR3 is TGTGCCAGCAGCGCCGAGCATAGGACTAGCTTATTCTACAATGAGCAGTTCTTC. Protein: CASSAEHRTSLFYNEQFF. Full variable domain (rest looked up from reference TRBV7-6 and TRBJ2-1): GAGVSQSPRYKVTKRGQDVALRCDPISGHVSLYWYRQALGQGPEFLTYFNYEAQQDKSGLPNDRFSAERPEGSISTLTIQRTEQRDSAMYRCASSAEHRTSLFYNEQFFGPGTRLTVL.

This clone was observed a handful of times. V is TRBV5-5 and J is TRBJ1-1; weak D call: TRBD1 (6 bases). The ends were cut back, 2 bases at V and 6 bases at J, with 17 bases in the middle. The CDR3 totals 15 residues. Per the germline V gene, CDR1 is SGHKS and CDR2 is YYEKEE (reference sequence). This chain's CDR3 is CASSFAGGGEAEAFF. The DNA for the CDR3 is TGTGCCAGCAGCTTCGCGGGGGGCGGTGAGGCTGAAGCTTTCTTT. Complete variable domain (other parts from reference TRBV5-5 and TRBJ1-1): DAGVTQSPTHLIKTRGQQVTLRCSPISGHKSVSWYQQVLGQGPQFIFQYYEKEERGRGNFPDRFSARQFPNYSSELNVNALLLGDSALYLCASSFAGGGEAEAFFGQGTRLTVV.

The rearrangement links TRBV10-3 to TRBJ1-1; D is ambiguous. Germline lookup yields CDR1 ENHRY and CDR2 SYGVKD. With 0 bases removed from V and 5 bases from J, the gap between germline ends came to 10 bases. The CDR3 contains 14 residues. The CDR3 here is CAISESFGGTEAFF. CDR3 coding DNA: TGTGCCATCAGTGAGTCTTTCGGAGGGACTGAAGCTTTCTTT.

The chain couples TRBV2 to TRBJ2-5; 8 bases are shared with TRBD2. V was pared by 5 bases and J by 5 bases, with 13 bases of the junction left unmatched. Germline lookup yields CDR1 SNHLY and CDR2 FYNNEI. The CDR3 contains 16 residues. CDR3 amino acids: CASSRPGLVSGETQYF. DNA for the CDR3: TGTGCCAGCAGTCGTCCGGGACTAGTCTCGGGGGAGACCCAGTACTTC.

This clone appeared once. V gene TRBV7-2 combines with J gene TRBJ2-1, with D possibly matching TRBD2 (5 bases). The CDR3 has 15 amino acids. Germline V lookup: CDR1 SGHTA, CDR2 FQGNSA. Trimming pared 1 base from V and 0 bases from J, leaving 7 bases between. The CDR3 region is CASSLVGISYNEQFF. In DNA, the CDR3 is TGTGCCAGCAGCTTAGTCGGGATCTCCTACAATGAGCAGTTCTTC.